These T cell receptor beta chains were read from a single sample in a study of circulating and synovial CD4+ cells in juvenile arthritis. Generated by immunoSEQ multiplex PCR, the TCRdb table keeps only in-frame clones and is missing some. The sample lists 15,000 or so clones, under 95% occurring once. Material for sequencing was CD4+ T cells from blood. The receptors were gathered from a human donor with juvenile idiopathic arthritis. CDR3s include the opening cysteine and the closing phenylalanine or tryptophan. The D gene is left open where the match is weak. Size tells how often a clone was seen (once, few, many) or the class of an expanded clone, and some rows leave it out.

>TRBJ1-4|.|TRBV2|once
CASSDEVQGGEKLFF
TGTGCCAGCAGTGATGAAGTCCAGGGAGGTGAAAAACTGTTTTTT
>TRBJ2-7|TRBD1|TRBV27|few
CASSLSNPGTGGRTYEQYF
TGTGCCAGCAGTTTATCGAACCCCGGGACAGGGGGCCGAACCTACGAGCAGTACTTC
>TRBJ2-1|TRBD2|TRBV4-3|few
CASSHGLAGGNEQFF
TGCGCCAGCAGCCATGGACTAGCGGGAGGAAATGAGCAGTTCTTC
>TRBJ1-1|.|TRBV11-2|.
CASSLARQGPPAFF
TGTGCCAGCAGCTTAGCGAGGCAGGGCCCTCCGGCTTTCTTT
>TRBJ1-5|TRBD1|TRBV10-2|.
CASSWQGGQPQHF
TGCGCCAGCAGCTGGCAGGGGGGTCAGCCCCAGCATTTT
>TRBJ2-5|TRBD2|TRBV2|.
CASSELLAGAGETQYF
TGTGCCAGCAGTGAACTCCTAGCGGGGGCGGGAGAGACCCAGTACTTC
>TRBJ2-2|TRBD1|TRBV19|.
CASSTRTGATGELFF
TGTGCCAGTAGTACCAGGACAGGGGCCACCGGGGAGCTGTTTTTT
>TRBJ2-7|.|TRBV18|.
CASSRGPDNSYEQYF
TGTGCCAGCTCACGGGGGCCGGACAATTCCTACGAGCAGTACTTC
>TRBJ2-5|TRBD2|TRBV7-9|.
CASSFGSGGADETQYF
TGTGCCAGCAGCTTTGGTAGCGGGGGGGCCGATGAGACCCAGTACTTC
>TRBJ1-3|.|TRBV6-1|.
CASSVPDTGNTIYF
TGTGCCAGCAGTGTCCCAGATACTGGAAACACCATATATTTT
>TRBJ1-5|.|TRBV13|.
CASSLGLSNQPQHF
TGTGCCAGCAGCTTAGGCTTGAGCAATCAGCCCCAGCATTTT
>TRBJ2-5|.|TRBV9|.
CASSAPTDRDQYF
TGTGCCAGCAGCGCACCAACGGACAGAGACCAGTACTTC
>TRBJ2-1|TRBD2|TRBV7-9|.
CASSLGGGGDQGNEQFF
TGTGCCAGCAGCTTAGGGGGCGGGGGGGACCAGGGAAATGAGCAGTTCTTC
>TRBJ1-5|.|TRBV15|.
CATSRQGTANQPQHF
TGTGCCACCAGCAGGCAGGGGACGGCCAATCAGCCCCAGCATTTT
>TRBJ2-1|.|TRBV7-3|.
CASSPPGGEQFF
TGTGCCAGCAGCCCCCCCGGCGGTGAGCAGTTCTTC
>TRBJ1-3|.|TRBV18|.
CASSPPQGSWNTIYF
TGTGCCAGCTCACCACCACAGGGATCGTGGAACACCATATATTTT
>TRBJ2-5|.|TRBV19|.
CASSPSRGQETQYF
TGTGCCAGTAGTCCCTCTCGGGGGCAAGAGACCCAGTACTTC
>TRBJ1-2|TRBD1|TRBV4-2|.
CASSEDPRDSLNYGYTF
TGTGCCAGCAGCGAAGACCCTAGGGACAGCCTAAACTATGGCTACACCTTC